The 8 T cell receptor beta chains presented below share a single source sample, sequenced in a study of T cells in Graves' hyperthyroidism and ophthalmopathy (dated by TCRdb to about 2019). Library generation was performed with multiplex PCR. The instrument was an Illumina HiSeq 2000. TCR beta CDR3 regions were amplified from RNA transcripts. For the first round of RT-PCR on the TCR CDR3, the HTBI primer set was used together with the Qiagen OneStep RT-PCR kit. TCRdb cleaned the public reads at Q25 with fastp, built clones with MiXCR and kept in-frame beta chains. Identical CDR3 protein sequences are pooled into one entry, listed with their most common genes and DNA. Counted in this sample were approximately 600,000 distinct CDR3 sequences; about 17% of them appeared once. The leading ten clones occupy 3.8% of the sample. The sequenced sample consisted of blood. These receptors were obtained from a woman between 25 and 40 years old with Graves' hyperthyroidism.

This clonotype was seen a few times. This chain joins TRBV30 and TRBJ2-7; 7 nucleotides match TRBD2. The ends lost 5 bases at V and 5 bases at J; junction bases unmatched: 3. Germline CDR1 reads GTSNPN; CDR2 reads SVGIG (reference sequence). The CDR3 is 11 residues long. DNA for the CDR3: TGTGCCTGGGCCCGGGGGGACGAGCAGTACTTC. Its translation is CAWARGDEQYF.

Many counts were recorded for this clonotype. The chain links TRBV7-6 to TRBJ2-3; TRBD2 agrees at 7 bases. CDR3 length: 14 residues. From germline, CDR1 is SGHVS and CDR2 FNYEAQ. Unmatched junction bases numbered 9, after V lost 10 bases and J lost 2 bases. CDR3 sequence (DNA): TGTGCCACCTCTTGGGCGGGAGACACAGATACGCAGTATTTT. It codes for CATSWAGDTDTQYF.

This clonotype was counted many times. CDR3 sequence reads: CSVETSESYEQYF. The CDR3 nucleotides are TGCAGCGTTGAGACTAGCGAATCCTACGAGCAGTACTTC. The gene calls are TRBV29-1 and TRBJ2-7; 8 nucleotides line up with TRBD2. The CDR3 contains 13 residues. CDR1 is SQVTM, CDR2 ANQGSEA, per germline. V trimming: 3 bases; J trimming: 1 base; junction bases outside the gene matches: 2.

This clonotype has only a few counts. This sequence may be a read error, since a much larger clone differs from it by one base. This rearrangement joins TRBV18 to TRBJ1-1; D gene uncertain. Trimming removed 6 bases from V and 0 bases from J, with 11 bases in between. In germline, CDR1 is KGHSH, CDR2 LQKENI. The CDR3 covers 14 residues. CDR3 sequence: CASSRYTVNTEAFF. CDR3 nucleotides: TGTGCCAGCTCTCGGTACACCGTGAACACTGAAGCTTTCTTT. The full variable domain, with the rest looked up from reference TRBV18 and TRBJ1-1, is NAGVMQNPRHLVRRRGQEARLRCSPMKGHSHVYWYRQLPEEGLKFMVYLQKENIIDESGMPKERFSAEFPKEGPSILRIQQVVRGDSAAYFCASSRYTVNTEAFFGQGTRLTVV.

Comment on this clonotype: This may arise from a read error, as a much more abundant clone is one base away. The gene calls are TRBV30 and TRBJ2-1; 9 bases fit TRBD1. The CDR3 covers 13 residues. The V and J ends lost 2 bases and 8 bases, in that order; junction bases with no gene match: 4. The germline V gene has CDR1 GTSNPN and CDR2 SVGIG (reference sequence). This CDR3 reads CAWSRGQGYEQFF. The CDR3 DNA reads TGTGCCTGGAGTCGGGGACAGGGCTATGAGCAGTTCTTC. The entire variable domain, with the rest obtained from reference TRBV30 and TRBJ2-1, is as follows: SQTIHQWPATLVQPVGSPLSLECTVEGTSNPNLYWYRQAAGRGLQLLFYSVGIGQISSEVPQNLSASRPQDRQFILSSKKLLLSDSGFYLCAWSRGQGYEQFFGPGTRLTVL.

This clonotype was detected ten times or more. The J gene is TRBJ2-7, the V gene TRBV7-8; D might be TRBD1 or TRBD2, each matching 5 bases. Germline CDR1 SGHVS, CDR2 FQNEAQ. This CDR3 is built from 15 residues. V gave up 1 base and J gave up 0 bases, with 10 bases separating them. The CDR3 DNA is TGTGCCAGCAGCTTAGTTGCGAGGGGCTCCTACGAGCAGTACTTC. Its protein is CASSLVARGSYEQYF. Drawing the rest from reference TRBV7-8 and TRBJ2-7, the complete variable domain is GAGVSQSPRYKVAKRGQDVALRCDPISGHVSLFWYQQALGQGPEFLTYFQNEAQLDKSGLPSDRFFAERPEGSVSTLKIQRTQQEDSAVYLCASSLVARGSYEQYFGPGTRLTVT.

This clonotype was recorded many times. V usage is TRBV20-1 and J usage is TRBJ2-1; 7 nucleotides agree with TRBD2. This CDR3 is 15 amino acids long. The J segment lost 1 base and the V segment lost 5 bases, leaving 8 bases of the junction unmatched. The germline V gene has CDR1 DFQATT and CDR2 SNEGSKA (reference sequence). In DNA, the CDR3 is TGCAGTGCTCCTCGGGACTATTCTTCCTACAATGAGCAGTTCTTC. The encoded protein is CSAPRDYSSYNEQFF.

There are a few counts of this clonotype. The rearrangement links TRBV7-9 to TRBJ2-1, with TRBD1 matching over 7 bases. Per the germline V gene, CDR1 is SEHNR and CDR2 is FQNEAQ (reference sequence). V trimming: 5 bases; J trimming: 16 bases; junction bases outside the gene matches: 11. The CDR3 spans 12 residues. The CDR3 DNA follows: TGTGCCAGCAGCCCTCAGACAGGGTGGTACTTCTTC. As protein: CASSPQTGWYFF.